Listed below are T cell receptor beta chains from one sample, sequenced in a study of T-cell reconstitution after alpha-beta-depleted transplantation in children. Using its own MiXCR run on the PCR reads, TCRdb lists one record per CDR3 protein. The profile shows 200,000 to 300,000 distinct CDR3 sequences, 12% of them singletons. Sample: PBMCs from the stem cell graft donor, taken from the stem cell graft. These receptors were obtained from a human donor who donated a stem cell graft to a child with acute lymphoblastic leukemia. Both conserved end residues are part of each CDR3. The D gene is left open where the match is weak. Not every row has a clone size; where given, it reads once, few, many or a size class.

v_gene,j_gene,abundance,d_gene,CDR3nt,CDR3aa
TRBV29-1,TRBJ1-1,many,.,TGCAGCGTTGAAAATGGGAGGCCTGAAGCTTTCTTT,CSVENGRPEAFF
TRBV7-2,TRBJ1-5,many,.,TGTGCCAGCAGCTTCGCCCAGTCCAATCAGCCCCAGCATTTT,CASSFAQSNQPQHF
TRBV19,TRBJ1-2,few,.,TGTGCCAGTAGTTCTACATATAACTATGGCTACACCTTC,CASSSTYNYGYTF
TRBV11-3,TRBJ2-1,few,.,TGTGCCAGCAGCTTAGTTTTCGGGAGTGGCAATGAGCAGTTCTTC,CASSLVFGSGNEQFF
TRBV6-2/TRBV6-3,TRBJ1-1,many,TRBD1,TGTGCCAGCAGCCTAGAGGACAGGGGGAGCACTGAAGCTTTCTTT,CASSLEDRGSTEAFF
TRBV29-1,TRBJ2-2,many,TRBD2,TGCAGCGCCGAGGGCGGGAGGGCCGCCGGGGAGCTGTTTTTT,CSAEGGRAAGELFF
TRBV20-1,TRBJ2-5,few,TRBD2,TGCAGTGCTGCCCCAACGACAGCGGGGGGGCAGGGGACCCAGTACTTC,CSAAPTTAGGQGTQYF
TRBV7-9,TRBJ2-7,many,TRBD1,TGTGCCAGCAGCCCCGGGACAGGGGGCCGGTACGAGCAGTACTTC,CASSPGTGGRYEQYF
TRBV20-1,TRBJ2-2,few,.,TGCAGTGCAGGGGTTGCGGACACCGGGGAGCTGTTTTTT,CSAGVADTGELFF
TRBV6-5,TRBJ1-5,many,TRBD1,TGTGCCAGCAGTTACTCGATTTCAGGGGGAGGTCAGCCCCAGCATTTT,CASSYSISGGGQPQHF
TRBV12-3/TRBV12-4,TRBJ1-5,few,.,TGTGCCAGCAGTCGTCCAAGCAATCAGCCCCAGCATTTT,CASSRPSNQPQHF
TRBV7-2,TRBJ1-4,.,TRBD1,TGTGCCAGCAGCTTATCGGTTTATCACAGGGGCGGTGATGAAAAACTGTTTTTT,CASSLSVYHRGGDEKLFF
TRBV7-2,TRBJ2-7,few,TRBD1,TGTGCCAGCAGCCGGGGACAGGCTAGGTACGAGCAGTACTTC,CASSRGQARYEQYF
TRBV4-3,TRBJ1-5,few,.,TGCGCCAGCAGCCAAGTCGTGGGCCCACCTGGCAATCAGCCCCAGCATTTT,CASSQVVGPPGNQPQHF
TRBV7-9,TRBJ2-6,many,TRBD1,TGTGCCAGCAGTGAACAGGGGGCAGCCTTTGGGGCCAACGTCCTGACTTTC,CASSEQGAAFGANVLTF
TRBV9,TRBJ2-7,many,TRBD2,TGTGCCAGCAGCGCTTTAGCGGGAGGACCTTCCTACGAGCAGTACTTC,CASSALAGGPSYEQYF
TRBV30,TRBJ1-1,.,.,TGTGCCTGGAGTGCGACCGAGAACACTGAAGCTTTCTTT,CAWSATENTEAFF
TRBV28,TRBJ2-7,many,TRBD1,TGTGCCAGCAGTTTAAGGATGCCCGGGACAGGGTACGAGCAGTACTTC,CASSLRMPGTGYEQYF
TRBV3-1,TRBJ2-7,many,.,TGTGCCAGCAGCCAAGATCTGAGGGTCAGGGTGCGACCAGAGCAGTACTTC,CASSQDLRVRVRPEQYF
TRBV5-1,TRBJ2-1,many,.,TGCGCCAGCGGTAGAGACCCCTACAATGAGCAGTTCTTC,CASGRDPYNEQFF
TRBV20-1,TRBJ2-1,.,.,TGCAGTGCTAGGTGGAATGAGCAGTTCTTC,CSARWNEQFF
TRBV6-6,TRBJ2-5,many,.,TGTGCCAGCAGTTACGGGGGAGGGACCCAGTACTTC,CASSYGGGTQYF
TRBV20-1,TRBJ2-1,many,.,TGCAGTGCTAGAAACTGGCAGGGGAACAATGAGCAGTTCTTC,CSARNWQGNNEQFF
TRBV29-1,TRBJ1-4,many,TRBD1,TGCAGCGTTGACGTGGGACAGGGAATGGAAAAACTGTTTTTT,CSVDVGQGMEKLFF
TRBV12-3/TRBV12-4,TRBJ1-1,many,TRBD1,TGTGCCAGCAGTCAACGACAGGGATTGACTGAAGCTTTCTTT,CASSQRQGLTEAFF
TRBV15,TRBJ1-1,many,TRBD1,TGTGCCACCAGCAGATTCCCGGGACAGGGGAACACTGAAGCTTTCTTT,CATSRFPGQGNTEAFF
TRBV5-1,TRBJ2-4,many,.,TGCGCCAGCAGCTTGGTTGGTAGCGGAAACATTCAGTACTTC,CASSLVGSGNIQYF
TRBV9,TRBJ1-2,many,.,TGTGCCAGCAGCCCGGGGGGGTCTTATGGCTACACCTTC,CASSPGGSYGYTF
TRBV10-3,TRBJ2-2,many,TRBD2,TGTGCCATCACCCGGACTAGCGTTTCGAACACCGGGGAGCTGTTTTTT,CAITRTSVSNTGELFF
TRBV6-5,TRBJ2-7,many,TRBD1,TGTGCCAGCAGTTACTCGGGGACAGAAAGCGAGCAGTACTTC,CASSYSGTESEQYF
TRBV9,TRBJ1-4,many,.,TGTGCCAGCAGCGCCACCAGGGACGCAACTAATGAAAAACTGTTTTTT,CASSATRDATNEKLFF
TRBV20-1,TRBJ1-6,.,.,TGCAGTGCTAGAGCTGGTGGGAATTCACCCCTCCACTTT,CSARAGGNSPLHF
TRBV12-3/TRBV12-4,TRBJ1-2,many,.,TGTGCCAGCAGCCCGGACGGCCTCTATGGCTACACCTTC,CASSPDGLYGYTF
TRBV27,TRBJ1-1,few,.,TGTGCCAGCAGTCGGGATGATATGAACACTGAAGCTTTCTTT,CASSRDDMNTEAFF
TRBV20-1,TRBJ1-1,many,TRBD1,TGCAGTGCTAGTTTTTCCACAGGGGGTATTAGGAACACTGAAGCTTTCTTT,CSASFSTGGIRNTEAFF